These 14 T cell receptor beta chains share one sample of origin, sequenced in a study of blood T cell repertoires in COVID-19. Method: immunoSEQ multiplex PCR; TCRdb's copy keeps in-frame clones and lacks some. The sample contains approximately 390,000 clones, 70% to 90% of which appear only once. Sequenced material: PBMCs or T cells enriched from blood (not recorded which). These receptors were collected from a woman aged 40 to 50 with acute COVID-19.

This chain joins TRBV10-3 and TRBJ1-5, with a possible D match to TRBD1 (6 bases). Germline assignment: CDR1 ENHRY and CDR2 SYGVKD. This CDR3 comprises 16 residues. V was cut by 3 bases and J by 6 bases, with 18 bases left in between. The CDR3 nucleotides are TGTGCCATCAGTGACCCCACGGGGGGCGGGGGTCAGCCCCAGCATTTT. Translating it yields CAISDPTGGGGQPQHF.

V gene TRBV5-1 combines with J gene TRBJ2-7; D not certain. The germline V gene encodes CDR1 SGHRS and CDR2 YFSETQ. Deletions cut 2 bases from V and 2 bases from J, with 11 bases between. This CDR3 spans 14 amino acids. Here the CDR3 reads CASSLPYAPYEQYF. DNA of the CDR3: TGCGCCAGCAGCTTACCTTATGCGCCCTACGAGCAGTACTTC.

This clone showed up just a few times. The chain employs TRBV3-1 (or the pseudogene TRBV3-2) and TRBJ2-5, with D perhaps matching TRBD2 (6 bases). In germline, CDR1 is LGHDT, CDR2 YNNKEL (reference sequence). V dropped 1 base and J dropped 4 bases, with 10 bases sitting between them. The CDR3 is 14 residues long. The CDR3 DNA sequence: TGTGCCAGCAGCCAAGCGGCGGAGGGAGAGACCCAGTACTTC. It specifies CASSQAAEGETQYF.

This chain links TRBV4-1 with TRBJ1-6; 11 bases are a match to TRBD1. J was trimmed by 7 bases and V by 0 bases; bases with no gene match: 5. Germline values: CDR1 MGHRA, CDR2 YSYEKL. This CDR3 is 17 amino acids long. The CDR3 DNA follows: TGCGCCAGCAGCCAAGAGGACAGGGGGCTAGGAAATTCACCCCTCCACTTT. This sequence encodes CASSQEDRGLGNSPLHF.

The chain carries TRBV19 and TRBJ1-5; the match to TRBD1 covers 7 bases. There are 14 residues in the CDR3. The V gene end was trimmed by 6 bases and the J gene end by 3 bases; junction bases not matched to a gene: 5. Per germline, CDR1 LNHDA and CDR2 SQIVND (reference sequence). CDR3 DNA sequence: TGTGCCAGTAGGTCAGGGGGACCCAATCAGCCCCAGCATTTT. It codes for CASRSGGPNQPQHF.

This clone appeared a single time. V usage is TRBV3-1 (or the pseudogene TRBV3-2) and J usage is TRBJ1-4, with D perhaps matching TRBD1 (6 bases). V lost 0 bases, J lost 8 bases, and 16 bases lay in between. Germline V gives CDR1 LGHDT, CDR2 YNNKEL (reference sequence). This CDR3 contains 16 residues. DNA of the CDR3: TGTGCCAGCAGCCAAGATCCGGGGGGCGCATTCGAAAAACTGTTTTTT. This sequence encodes CASSQDPGGAFEKLFF.

The rearrangement joins TRBV2 to TRBJ1-4; D perhaps matches TRBD1 (5 bases). Trimming shortened V by 4 bases and J by 8 bases, and 17 bases separated the two germline ends. In germline, CDR1 is SNHLY, CDR2 FYNNEI. This CDR3 has 15 residues. CDR3 sequence reads: CASSGLRGSGEKLFF. The CDR3 DNA reads as TGTGCCAGCAGTGGATTAAGGGGAAGTGGGGAAAAACTGTTTTTT.

The genes are TRBV7-9 and TRBJ1-1; D ambiguous. V lost 5 bases and J 1 base, leaving 5 bases between the germline ends. Germline CDR1 is SEHNR and CDR2 is FQNEAQ (reference sequence). This CDR3 is built from 12 residues. CDR3 sequence reads: CASSHRNTEAFF. In nucleotides, the CDR3 is TGTGCCAGCAGCCACAGGAACACTGAAGCTTTCTTT.

In DNA, the CDR3 is TGTGCCAGTAGTATCGTGAGCCCCAATCAGCCCCAGCATTTT. This translates into CASSIVSPNQPQHF. V gene TRBV19 combines with J gene TRBJ1-5; D not certain. The V and J ends lost 3 bases and 3 bases respectively, with 9 bases between them. The CDR3 is made up of 14 amino acids. Germline lookup yields CDR1 LNHDA and CDR2 SQIVND (reference sequence).

V usage is TRBV14 and J usage is TRBJ2-3; 8 positions agree with TRBD1. CDR3 length equals 15 residues. CDR1 SGHDN and CDR2 FVKESK come from the germline V gene. V lost 1 base and J lost 4; bases outside the gene matches: 4. The CDR3 nucleotides are TGTGCCAGCAGCCAAGGACAGGGGATCTCAGATACGCAGTATTTT. This gives the protein CASSQGQGISDTQYF.

This CDR3 reads CAWSPTFSQGQINEKLFF. The CDR3 nucleotides are TGTGCCTGGAGCCCCACCTTCTCACAGGGACAAATTAATGAAAAACTGTTTTTT. The chain is built from TRBV30 and TRBJ1-4, with D perhaps matching TRBD1 (6 bases). The CDR3 consists of 18 residues. Trimming stripped 3 bases from V and 4 bases from J, with 24 bases between. The germline CDR1 and CDR2 sequences are GTSNPN and SVGIG (reference sequence). Full variable domain (outside the CDR3, taken from reference TRBV30 and TRBJ1-4): SQTIHQWPATLVQPVGSPLSLECTVEGTSNPNLYWYRQAAGRGLQLLFYSVGIGQISSEVPQNLSASRPQDRQFILSSKKLLLSDSGFYLCAWSPTFSQGQINEKLFFGSGTQLSVL.

V gene TRBV5-1 combines with J gene TRBJ1-1, with D tentatively TRBD1 (5 bases). Germline loops: CDR1 SGHRS, CDR2 YFSETQ. Trimming shortened V by 0 bases and J by 2 bases, and 8 bases separated the two germline ends. This CDR3 is built from 14 residues. CDR3 amino acids: CASSLDRINTEAFF. The DNA for the CDR3 is TGCGCCAGCAGCTTGGACAGGATCAACACTGAAGCTTTCTTT.

The chain recombines TRBV18 with TRBJ2-5, with TRBD1 as a possible D gene (6 bases). Germline V gene lookup returns CDR1 KGHSH and CDR2 LQKENI. V gave up 3 bases and J gave up 2 bases, with 10 bases separating them. The CDR3 runs to 14 residues. Here the CDR3 reads CASSPGHTQETQYF. The CDR3 region has the DNA TGTGCCAGCTCACCGGGACATACTCAAGAGACCCAGTACTTC.

The chain carries TRBV4-2 and TRBJ2-5; TRBD2 matches 7 bases. The CDR3 spans 15 residues. Trimming at V came to 4 bases and at J to 2 bases, leaving 7 bases not matched to a gene. Germline values: CDR1 LGHNA, CDR2 YNFKEQ. For the CDR3, the DNA is TGTGCCAGCAGCCGGGGAGGGCAGCGGCAAGAGACCCAGTACTTC. Its protein product is CASSRGGQRQETQYF.